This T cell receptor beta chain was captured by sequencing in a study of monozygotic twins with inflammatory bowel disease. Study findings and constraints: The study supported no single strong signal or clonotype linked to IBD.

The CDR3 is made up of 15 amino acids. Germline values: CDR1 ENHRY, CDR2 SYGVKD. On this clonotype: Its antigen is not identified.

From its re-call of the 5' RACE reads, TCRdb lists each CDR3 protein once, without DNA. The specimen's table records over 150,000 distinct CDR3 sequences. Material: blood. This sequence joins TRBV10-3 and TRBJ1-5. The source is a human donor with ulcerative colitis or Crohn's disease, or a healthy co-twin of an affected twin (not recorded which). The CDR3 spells CAISESRDSNQPQHF.